This T cell receptor (beta chain) was captured in a study of PD-L1 blockade in urothelial cancer. Study in general: Atezolizumab (1,200 mg intravenously every 3 weeks) began around 2014 for patients. Blood analysis was done at 3 weeks (second dose) and 6 weeks after treatment began.

Sequencing used immunoSEQ multiplex PCR; TCRdb keeps in-frame clones, though not all of them. The table records approximately 88,000 clones, roughly 89% of them present only once. Described time point: pretreatment peripheral blood. The CDR3 totals 15 residues. Trimming took off 0 bases at V and 4 bases at J, with 12 bases between the two ends. Germline values: CDR1 LGHNA, CDR2 YSLEER. Sample: PBMCs, taken around atezolizumab (anti-PD-L1) treatment. The chain couples TRBV4-3 to TRBJ2-5; D perhaps matches TRBD2 (5 bases). The clonotype was recovered from a man aged 55 to 70 with urothelial cancer. The CDR3 here is CASSQDEGRTETQYF. DNA of the CDR3: TGCGCCAGCAGCCAAGACGAGGGAAGGACAGAGACCCAGTACTTC.